This entry lists 26 T cell receptor beta chains sequenced from one sample in a study of radiotherapy plus CTLA-4 blockade in lung cancer. Assay used: immunoSEQ multiplex PCR; TCRdb lists only in-frame clones, some missing. The repertoire holds 55,000 or so clones, with 70% to 85% as singletons. The sequencing here drew on peripheral blood, taken from a patient treated with radiotherapy plus ipilimumab. Receptors were obtained from a human donor with non-small cell lung cancer whose response to radiotherapy plus ipilimumab could not be evaluated.

The gene calls are TRBV7-2 and TRBJ2-7; 8 nucleotides align to TRBD1. Trimming removed 3 bases from V and 2 bases from J; junction bases left unmatched: 3. From germline, CDR1 is SGHTA and CDR2 FQGNSA. The CDR3 is 14 residues long. DNA of the CDR3: TGTGCCAGCAGCTTCGACAGGGGCCCCTACGAGCAGTACTTC. Its translation: CASSFDRGPYEQYF.

This clone showed up just once. The rearrangement links TRBV4-3 to TRBJ2-1; 8 nucleotides align to TRBD2. The CDR3 consists of 17 residues. V lost 1 base to trimming and J lost 6 bases; unmatched junction nucleotides: 11. CDR1 and CDR2 from the germline V gene are LGHNA and YSLEER. CDR3 amino acids: CASSQVRAGVKSNEQFF. The CDR3 DNA is TGCGCCAGCAGCCAAGTCCGAGCGGGAGTGAAGAGCAATGAGCAGTTCTTC.

The V and J genes are TRBV29-1 and TRBJ2-4; possible D gene TRBD1, 6 bases. V lost 7 bases to trimming and J lost 6 bases, with 16 bases between them. The CDR3 has 13 amino acids. The V gene's germline CDR1 is SQVTM and CDR2 ANQGSEA. CDR3 coding DNA: TGCAGCGCCATCAGGGGAGAGCTAAACATTCAGTACTTC. Translation: CSAIRGELNIQYF.

The V call is TRBV5-1, the J call TRBJ1-2, with 8 bases identical to TRBD1. The CDR3 is made up of 15 amino acids. Germline V gene lookup returns CDR1 SGHRS and CDR2 YFSETQ. The V and J ends lost 4 bases and 5 bases, in that order; junction bases with no gene match: 10. The CDR3 loop is CASSPGQGGRYGYTF. In nucleotides, the CDR3 is TGCGCCAGCAGCCCCGGACAGGGAGGACGATATGGCTACACCTTC.

The chain is built from TRBV5-1 and TRBJ2-7; D unclear. The CDR3 length is 14 residues. CDR1 and CDR2 from the germline V gene are SGHRS and YFSETQ. The ends were cut back, 0 bases at V and 2 bases at J, with 9 bases in the middle. The CDR3 region has the DNA TGCGCCAGCAGCTTGGATTCGGTTACCTACGAGCAGTACTTC. Its protein is CASSLDSVTYEQYF.

The rearrangement joins TRBV21-1 to TRBJ2-2; the DNA was not used to check the table's D call, TRBD2. TRBV21-1 is a documented pseudogene. CDR3 size: 16 residues. CDR3 amino acids: CASSKGARKYTGELFF. In DNA, the CDR3 is TGTGCCAGCAGCAAAGGAGCCCGCAAGTACACCGGGGAGCTGTTTTTT.

The rearrangement joins TRBV5-1 to TRBJ1-1; 9 bases are shared with TRBD1. V lost 0 bases and J lost 7; bases outside the gene matches: 10. CDR1 and CDR2 (germline): SGHRS, YFSETQ. The CDR3 is 16 amino acids. The CDR3: CASSLEGQGGRSEAFF. The CDR3 DNA sequence: TGCGCCAGCAGCTTGGAGGGACAGGGAGGCCGTAGTGAAGCTTTCTTT.

The chain couples TRBV7-9 to TRBJ2-1; 10 positions match TRBD2. V lost 3 bases and J lost 7; bases outside the gene matches: 6. In germline, CDR1 is SEHNR, CDR2 FQNEAQ (reference sequence). The CDR3 covers 15 residues. The CDR3 loop is CASSLMTSGWNEQFF. The CDR3 coding sequence is TGTGCCAGCAGCTTGATGACTAGCGGGTGGAATGAGCAGTTCTTC. The full variable domain, its missing parts supplied by reference TRBV7-9 and TRBJ2-1, is DTGVSQNPRHKITKRGQNVTFRCDPISEHNRLYWYRQTLGQGPEFLTYFQNEAQLEKSRLLSDRFSAERPKGSFSTLEIQRTEQGDSAMYLCASSLMTSGWNEQFFGPGTRLTVL.

The V gene is TRBV11-2, the J gene TRBJ1-1; tentatively, D is TRBD1 (5 bases). There are 13 residues in the CDR3. Germline CDR1 SGHAT, CDR2 FQNNGV. Trimming removed 6 bases from V and 1 base from J, with 9 bases in between. The CDR3, as DNA: TGTGCCAGCAGTCTAACAGGGAACACTGAAGCTTTCTTT. This gives the protein CASSLTGNTEAFF.

V is TRBV10-3 and J is TRBJ2-3; 8 bases map to TRBD2. Germline V gene data show CDR1 as ENHRY and CDR2 as SYGVKD. This CDR3 comprises 17 residues. V dropped 5 bases and J dropped 2; count of bases not matched to a gene: 12. The CDR3 here is CAISPENERENTDTQYF. The DNA of the CDR3 is TGTGCCATCAGTCCAGAAAACGAGCGGGAGAACACAGATACGCAGTATTTT.

This chain links TRBV4-3 with TRBJ2-2; 8 bases are a match to TRBD1. The CDR3 consists of 13 residues. Germline CDR1 is LGHNA and CDR2 is YSLEER. V lost 2 bases to trimming and J lost 7 bases; unmatched junction nucleotides: 0. CDR3 bases: TGCGCCAGCAGCCAAACAGGGGGCGGGGAGCTGTTTTTT. It translates to CASSQTGGGELFF.

The rearrangement joins TRBV7-2 to TRBJ1-5; TRBD1 might be the D (6 bases). V dropped 4 bases and J dropped 4 bases, with 14 bases sitting between them. Looked up from germline, CDR1 is SGHTA and CDR2 is FQGNSA. CDR3 length: 15 amino acids. The CDR3 coding sequence is TGTGCCAGCAGCTCCGAACCGAGGGGGAATCAGCCCCAGCATTTT. Translation gives CASSSEPRGNQPQHF.

The chain uses TRBV7-2 and TRBJ1-3, with a weak D call TRBD1 (5 bases). This CDR3 is 17 amino acids long. Germline V CDR1 and CDR2: SGHTA, FQGNSA. Trimming shortened V by 5 bases and J by 0 bases, and 17 bases separated the two germline ends. The CDR3: CASSPPAGRVSGNTIYF. In nucleotides, the CDR3 is TGTGCCAGCAGCCCGCCTGCGGGGCGGGTCTCTGGAAACACCATATATTTT. Full variable domain (missing parts from reference TRBV7-2 and TRBJ1-3): GAGVSQSPSNKVTEKGKDVELRCDPISGHTALYWYRQSLGQGLEFLIYFQGNSAPDKSGLPSDRFSAERTGGSVSTLTIQRTQQEDSAVYLCASSPPAGRVSGNTIYFGEGSWLTVV.

The J gene is TRBJ1-4, the V gene TRBV4-1; D call uncertain. This CDR3 has 13 amino acids. Germline-derived CDR1 and CDR2 are MGHRA and YSYEKL. Deletions cut 5 bases from V and 6 bases from J, with 10 bases between. The DNA for the CDR3 is TGCGCCAGCAGCAACACTAGGGATGAAAAACTGTTTTTT. This sequence encodes CASSNTRDEKLFF.

This clone occurred a few times. This chain uses TRBV18 with TRBJ1-6; 8 bases match TRBD1. Germline V CDR1 and CDR2: KGHSH, LQKENI. This CDR3 region has 15 residues. V dropped 3 bases and J dropped 7; count of bases not matched to a gene: 5. CDR3 region: CASSPGDRTNSPLHF. As DNA, the CDR3 is TGTGCCAGCTCACCTGGGGACAGGACCAATTCACCCCTCCACTTT.

The chain is built from TRBV6-6 and TRBJ2-1, with 10 positions matching TRBD1. With 7 bases clipped from V and 5 bases from J, the junction kept 5 bases outside the gene matches. CDR3 length equals 14 residues. Germline V gives CDR1 MNHNY, CDR2 SVGAGI (reference sequence). CDR3 in DNA: TGTGCCAGCACCCGACAGGGGGCTAACAATGAGCAGTTCTTC. As protein: CASTRQGANNEQFF.

CDR3 DNA sequence: TGTGCCAGCAGCTTGGGGGGGAGGGGCTCTGGAAACACCATATATTTT. Translation: CASSLGGRGSGNTIYF. The J gene is TRBJ1-3, the V gene TRBV5-5, with D tentatively TRBD1 (5 bases). The length of the CDR3 is 16 residues. Germline CDR1 is SGHKS and CDR2 is YYEKEE (reference sequence). V was shortened by 0 bases and J by 0 bases, with 10 bases between the two germline ends.

The V and J genes are TRBV29-1 and TRBJ2-1; TRBD1 agrees at 9 bases. This CDR3 spans 12 amino acids. V lost 8 bases and J lost 8; bases outside the gene matches: 7. Germline lookup yields CDR1 SQVTM and CDR2 ANQGSEA. The CDR3 bases are TGCAGCCTCCGGGACAGGGTCCATGAGCAGTTCTTC. It is translated as CSLRDRVHEQFF.

This chain links TRBV4-2 with TRBJ2-5; 10 positions agree with TRBD1. V shed 3 bases and J 5 bases; nucleotides not matched to a gene: 12. Germline CDR1 reads LGHNA; CDR2 reads YNFKEQ. There are 17 residues in the CDR3. The CDR3 spells CASSHNPGQGSSETQYF. Here the CDR3 DNA reads TGTGCCAGCAGCCATAATCCGGGACAGGGGTCGTCGGAGACCCAGTACTTC.

The chain employs TRBV5-1 and TRBJ2-7; 7 bases line up with TRBD1. The V segment lost 6 bases and the J segment 5 bases; nucleotides outside the gene matches: 11. The CDR3 is 14 residues long. CDR1 and CDR2 (germline): SGHRS, YFSETQ. DNA of the CDR3: TGCGCCAGCATGGACACAGGGGCTGGTCACGAGCAGTACTTC. It specifies CASMDTGAGHEQYF.

The CDR3 nucleotides read TGTGCCAGCAGCTTAGGACGGGGGAACACTGAAGCTTTCTTT. Translated, it gives CASSLGRGNTEAFF. This rearrangement joins TRBV7-2 to TRBJ1-1; D gene ambiguous. There are 14 residues in the CDR3. The V gene's germline CDR1 is SGHTA and CDR2 FQGNSA. Trimming removed 1 base from V and 1 base from J, with 7 bases in between. Drawing the rest from reference TRBV7-2 and TRBJ1-1, the complete variable domain is GAGVSQSPSNKVTEKGKDVELRCDPISGHTALYWYRQSLGQGLEFLIYFQGNSAPDKSGLPSDRFSAERTGGSVSTLTIQRTQQEDSAVYLCASSLGRGNTEAFFGQGTRLTVV.

This chain uses TRBV4-3 with TRBJ1-4, with D tentatively TRBD1 (6 bases). From germline, CDR1 is LGHNA and CDR2 YSLEER. This CDR3 has 12 residues. Trimming cost V 6 bases and J 7 bases, with 9 bases left between them. CDR3 in DNA: TGCGCCAGCAGGAGGGGGTCTGAAAAACTGTTTTTT. This codes for CASRRGSEKLFF.

The gene calls are TRBV5-8 and TRBJ2-3, with a tentative D call TRBD2 (7 bases). With 4 bases removed from V and 1 base from J, the gap between germline ends came to 16 bases. The CDR3 contains 16 residues. Germline values: CDR1 SGHTS, CDR2 YDEGEE. CDR3 bases: TGTGCCAGCAGCCCTTGGGGGGGCCGGGGCACAGATACGCAGTATTTT. Translation gives CASSPWGGRGTDTQYF.

This chain's CDR3 is CASSRDSRRPEQYF. In DNA, the CDR3 is TGTGCCAGCTCCCGGGATAGCCGGCGACCCGAGCAGTACTTC. The chain employs TRBV18 and TRBJ2-7; D is perhaps TRBD2 (5 bases). The CDR3 extends over 14 amino acids. Germline CDR1 and CDR2: KGHSH and LQKENI. Trimming left V 6 bases short and J 6 bases short, with 18 bases between.

This clone has just a few counts. This chain links TRBV6-5 with TRBJ1-2; the match to TRBD1 covers 10 bases. V trimming: 7 bases; J trimming: 5 bases; junction bases outside the gene matches: 4. From germline, CDR1 is MNHEY and CDR2 SVGAGI. The CDR3 loop spans 13 amino acids. The CDR3 DNA follows: TGTGCCAGCAACCGGGACAGGGGTTATGGCTACACCTTC. Residues: CASNRDRGYGYTF.

The rearrangement uses TRBV28 and TRBJ1-6, with a weak D call TRBD1 (5 bases). V was clipped by 3 bases and J by 0 bases, with 12 bases between them. CDR3 length: 17 amino acids. CDR1 MDHEN and CDR2 SYDVKM come from the germline V gene. CDR3: CASSFGGESSYNSPLHF. DNA for the CDR3: TGTGCCAGCAGTTTTGGGGGGGAGAGCTCCTATAATTCACCCCTCCACTTT.